The sequence of this T cell receptor (beta chain) was determined in a study of shared clonotypes between healthy human individuals. Between the trimmed V and J ends, which lost 6 bases and 1 base, there was a span of 21 bases. Germline-derived CDR1 and CDR2 are LNHDA and SQIVND (reference sequence). The CDR3 sequence is 18 residues long. Selected positively for CCR7 and CD45RO-negative, naive CD8 cells excluded terminally differentiated effector memory CD45RA+ cells. The table came from immunoSEQ multiplex PCR; TCRdb's copy has only in-frame clones and leaves some out. This table holds 550,000 to 750,000 clones, around 90% found once.

The receptor's source is a man aged 30 to 45 in good health. This rearrangement joins TRBV19 to TRBJ2-2, with a tentative D call TRBD1 (6 bases). Sample: naive CD8+ T cells sorted from blood. This chain's CDR3 is CASSTHQRTEKNTGELFF. In nucleotides, the CDR3 is TGTGCCAGTAGCACCCACCAGCGGACAGAGAAGAACACCGGGGAGCTGTTTTTT.